The 22 T cell receptor beta chains listed next were all sequenced from one sample in a study of cytotoxic CD8 clonotypes in ibrutinib-treated CLL. Repertoires were generated with immunoSEQ multiplex PCR, while TCRdb's copy carries only in-frame clones and drops some. The sample contains approximately 280,000 clones, roughly four fifths of which appear only once. The sample consisted of PBMCs, taken at disease progression, from a patient treated with ibrutinib. All receptors derive from a human donor with chronic lymphocytic leukemia.

The chain uses TRBV7-8 and TRBJ1-2; D might be TRBD1 (6 bases). Germline V gives CDR1 SGHVS, CDR2 FQNEAQ. V lost 1 base and J 8 bases, leaving 14 bases between the germline ends. The CDR3 length is 14 residues. This chain's CDR3 is CASSLVPGVVGYTF. As DNA, the CDR3 is TGTGCCAGCAGCTTAGTCCCAGGGGTAGTCGGCTACACCTTC. The full variable domain, with the rest looked up from reference TRBV7-8 and TRBJ1-2, is GAGVSQSPRYKVAKRGQDVALRCDPISGHVSLFWYQQALGQGPEFLTYFQNEAQLDKSGLPSDRFFAERPEGSVSTLKIQRTQQEDSAVYLCASSLVPGVVGYTFGSGTRLTVV.

There are a few counts of this clone. The J gene is TRBJ1-3, the V gene TRBV9; a possible D gene is TRBD1 (5 bases). V gave up 2 bases and J gave up 2 bases, with 11 bases separating them. The CDR3 runs 15 residues. Germline CDR1 SGDLS, CDR2 YYNGEE. The CDR3 region is CASSVFGGTGNTIYF. The CDR3 nucleotides are TGTGCCAGCAGCGTTTTCGGGGGGACTGGAAACACCATATATTTT.

V usage is TRBV15 and J usage is TRBJ1-2; D gene unclear. This CDR3 is built from 15 residues. CDR1 is LNHNV and CDR2 is YYDKDF in the germline V gene (reference sequence). The V end was cut by 0 bases, the J end by 7 bases, with 15 bases between. The CDR3 coding sequence is TGTGCCACCAGCAGAGATAGATGGGCAGGCGGTGGCTACACCTTC. Translated, it gives CATSRDRWAGGGYTF.

About this clone itself: Its ends do not fully match the called genes, so a read error is possible. The V and J genes are TRBV9 and TRBJ1-1; D gene unclear. The CDR3 consists of 15 residues. The germline V gene has CDR1 SGDLS and CDR2 YYNGEE. CDR3 in DNA: TGCGCCAGCAGCGTCCAAGGGAACATGAACACTGAAGCTTTCTTT. This gives the protein CASSVQGNMNTEAFF.

The CDR3, as DNA: TGTGCCACCAGCCTTGGGGACAGGGCTGCAGATACGCAGTATTTT. This sequence encodes CATSLGDRAADTQYF. The chain combines TRBV15 with TRBJ2-3, with TRBD1 matching 9 bases. V lost 5 bases to trimming and J lost 4 bases; unmatched junction nucleotides: 7. This CDR3 is 15 amino acids long. Germline-derived CDR1 and CDR2 are LNHNV and YYDKDF (reference sequence).

This clone was detected only a few times. The CDR3: CASTLGSPYEQYF. CDR3 coding DNA: TGCGCCAGCACCCTGGGCTCTCCCTACGAGCAGTACTTC. This sequence joins TRBV10-2 and TRBJ2-7; D not certain. Trimming stripped 7 bases from V and 2 bases from J, with 12 bases between. The CDR3 runs 13 residues. Germline V CDR1 and CDR2: WSHSY, SAAADI.

The chain employs TRBV6-1 and TRBJ1-2; D is perhaps TRBD1 (6 bases). The CDR3 runs to 12 residues. The V end lost 7 bases, the J end lost 7 bases, and 13 bases lay between the germline ends. Germline-derived CDR1 and CDR2 are MNHNS and SASEGT. CDR3 DNA sequence: TGTGCCAGCACTCAAACAGGGCCTGGCTACACCTTC. It codes for CASTQTGPGYTF.

This clone was observed a single time. The V call is TRBV4-1, the J call TRBJ2-7, with D possibly being TRBD2 (7 bases). CDR3 length equals 15 residues. Germline-derived CDR1 and CDR2 are MGHRA and YSYEKL. V was shortened by 1 base and J by 2 bases, with 12 bases between the two germline ends. The CDR3 DNA is TGCGCCAGCAGCCAAGTCCCCGGGGGGCCCTACGAGCAGTACTTC. The encoded protein is CASSQVPGGPYEQYF.

The chain uses TRBV19 and TRBJ2-4; 7 bases are shared with TRBD1. Looked up from germline, CDR1 is LNHDA and CDR2 is SQIVND (reference sequence). The junction had 9 bases not matched to a gene; V was cut back by 4 bases and J by 3 bases. CDR3 length: 16 residues. Here the CDR3 DNA reads TGTGCCAGTAGTACCCGACAGGGTTTGGACAAAAACATTCAGTACTTC. It encodes CASSTRQGLDKNIQYF.

The sample holds one count of this clone. The chain recombines TRBV29-1 with TRBJ2-7; D not certain. This CDR3 is 12 amino acids long. The germline V gene has CDR1 SQVTM and CDR2 ANQGSEA. The V end lost 2 bases, the J end lost 3 bases, and 8 bases lay between the germline ends. CDR3 sequence reads: CSVEFNCYEQYF. The DNA for the CDR3 is TGCAGCGTTGAATTCAACTGCTACGAGCAGTACTTC.

The chain joins TRBV19 to TRBJ2-1; D remains ambiguous. Trimming shortened V by 4 bases and J by 1 base, and 5 bases separated the two germline ends. CDR3 length: 13 residues. Germline CDR1 LNHDA, CDR2 SQIVND (reference sequence). The CDR3 here is CASSSASYNEQFF. CDR3 bases: TGTGCCAGTAGTAGCGCGTCCTACAATGAGCAGTTCTTC.

CDR3 coding DNA: TGCGCCAGCAGCCAAGGCGCTAGTAGCACCTACGAGCAGTACTTC. Encoded protein: CASSQGASSTYEQYF. The chain recombines TRBV4-3 with TRBJ2-7; D remains unclear. The CDR3 runs 15 residues. Deletions cut 1 base from V and 2 bases from J, with 12 bases between. The germline V gene has CDR1 LGHNA and CDR2 YSLEER.

The V gene is TRBV5-4, the J gene TRBJ2-7; 7 bases agree with TRBD2. V was clipped by 0 bases and J by 6 bases; unmatched bases: 9. Germline lookup yields CDR1 SGHNT and CDR2 YYREEE (reference sequence). The CDR3 runs to 15 residues. CDR3 DNA sequence: TGTGCCAGCAGCTTGGGTCGACGGGGAGGGTCCGAGCAGTACTTC. This encodes CASSLGRRGGSEQYF.

The V and J genes are TRBV5-4 and TRBJ2-5, with 7 bases matching TRBD1. Germline values: CDR1 SGHNT, CDR2 YYREEE (reference sequence). This CDR3 has 17 amino acids. The J segment lost 5 bases and the V segment lost 0 bases, leaving 13 bases of the junction unmatched. The DNA for the CDR3 is TGTGCCAGCAGCTTGGACCTCACAAGACAGGGTAGGGAGACCCAGTACTTC. Its translation: CASSLDLTRQGRETQYF.

V is TRBV18 and J is TRBJ1-2; D remains unclear. Germline CDR1 is KGHSH and CDR2 is LQKENI. This CDR3 is 13 amino acids long. Trimming cost V 3 bases and J 4 bases, with 9 bases left between them. CDR3 in amino acids: CASSPQAIYGYTF. CDR3 nucleotides: TGTGCCAGCTCACCTCAGGCGATCTATGGCTACACCTTC.

The V call is TRBV4-1, the J call TRBJ1-1; D unclear. This CDR3 has 14 amino acids. Germline lookup yields CDR1 MGHRA and CDR2 YSYEKL. V shed 6 bases and J shed 3 bases, with 14 bases lying between them. The CDR3 DNA follows: TGCGCCAGCAGAAAATCCGAGATTGACACTGAAGCTTTCTTT. This codes for CASRKSEIDTEAFF.

The chain uses TRBV11-1 and TRBJ2-3; 8 bases fit TRBD1. The V gene end was trimmed by 7 bases and the J gene end by 1 base; junction bases not matched to a gene: 7. Germline V CDR1 and CDR2: SGHAT, FQDESV (reference sequence). The CDR3 contains 15 residues. CDR3 in amino acids: CASTFTGGRTDTQYF. The CDR3 nucleotides are TGTGCCAGCACCTTCACAGGGGGGCGCACAGATACGCAGTATTTT.

Comments on this clone: One end of the junction varies from germline; a read error may be responsible. V is TRBV6-7 and J is TRBJ1-6; the match to TRBD1 covers 8 bases. TRBV6-7 is sorted into the ORF group, with uncertain function. The CDR3 is 16 residues long. CDR3 sequence (DNA): TGTGCCAGGAAGGGGGCGACAGGGGAATATAGTTCACCCCTCCACTTT. Amino acids: CARKGATGEYSSPLHF.

The V and J genes are TRBV15 and TRBJ2-5; D call uncertain. V was clipped by 4 bases and J by 4 bases, with 13 bases between them. CDR3 length: 14 residues. Germline V gene data show CDR1 as LNHNV and CDR2 as YYDKDF (reference sequence). In nucleotides, the CDR3 is TGTGCCACCAGCACCGTTGCCATTGGAGAGACCCAGTACTTC. This encodes CATSTVAIGETQYF.

As for this clone: This sample also contains other DNA sequences that code for the same CDR3. This rearrangement joins TRBV29-1 to TRBJ2-7; 7 bases are a match to TRBD1. Per the germline V gene, CDR1 is SQVTM and CDR2 is ANQGSEA. V dropped 4 bases and J dropped 3; count of bases not matched to a gene: 3. The CDR3 runs to 12 residues. CDR3 DNA: TGCAGCGTTGGGGACAGAGGCTACGAGCAGTACTTC. This encodes CSVGDRGYEQYF.

The chain employs TRBV19 and TRBJ1-5, with 7 bases matching TRBD1. The CDR3 length is 14 residues. V gave up 3 bases and J gave up 6 bases; unmatched junction bases: 5. Germline values: CDR1 LNHDA, CDR2 SQIVND (reference sequence). In DNA, the CDR3 is TGTGCCAGTAGTATTGCACAGGGGTTTCAGCCCCAGCATTTT. It encodes CASSIAQGFQPQHF.

This clone was seen once. The V gene is TRBV4-3, the J gene TRBJ2-7, with D perhaps TRBD2 (6 bases). The CDR3 sequence is 14 residues long. Trimming stripped 1 base from V and 3 bases from J, with 10 bases between. The germline gives CDR1 LGHNA, CDR2 YSLEER. CDR3 sequence (DNA): TGCGCCAGCAGCCAAGGTTGGGAGGACTACGAGCAGTACTTC. Residues: CASSQGWEDYEQYF.